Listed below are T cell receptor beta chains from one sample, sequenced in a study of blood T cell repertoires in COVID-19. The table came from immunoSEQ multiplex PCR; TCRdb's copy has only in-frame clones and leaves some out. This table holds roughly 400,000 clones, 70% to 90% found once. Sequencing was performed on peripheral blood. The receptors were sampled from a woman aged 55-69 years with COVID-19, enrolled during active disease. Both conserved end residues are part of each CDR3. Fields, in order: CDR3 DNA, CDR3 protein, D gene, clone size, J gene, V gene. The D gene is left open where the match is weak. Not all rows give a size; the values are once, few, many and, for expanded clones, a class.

cdr3_nt: TGCGCCAGCAGCTCGGGACAGGGGGCCCTCTACGAGCAGTACTTC; cdr3_aa: CASSSGQGALYEQYF; d_call: TRBD1; clone_size: .; j_call: TRBJ2-7; v_call: TRBV5-1
cdr3_nt: TGTGCCAGCAGCCCGGTCCCTAGGAATGAAAAACTGTTTTTT; cdr3_aa: CASSPVPRNEKLFF; d_call: .; clone_size: .; j_call: TRBJ1-4; v_call: TRBV5-7
cdr3_nt: TGTGCCAGCAGTTTGACAGTGAACACTGAAGCTTTCTTT; cdr3_aa: CASSLTVNTEAFF; d_call: .; clone_size: few; j_call: TRBJ1-1; v_call: TRBV12-3/TRBV12-4
cdr3_nt: TGTGCCAGCAGCTCCCAGGAGGGGTATCAGCCCCAGCATTTT; cdr3_aa: CASSSQEGYQPQHF; d_call: .; clone_size: once; j_call: TRBJ1-5; v_call: TRBV9
cdr3_nt: TGCGCCAGCAGCCCCGGGACGGGGGGTTGGAGCAATCAGCCCCAGCATTTT; cdr3_aa: CASSPGTGGWSNQPQHF; d_call: .; clone_size: once; j_call: TRBJ1-5; v_call: TRBV5-1
cdr3_nt: TGTGCCAGCTCAGGGAACACTGAAGCTTTCTTT; cdr3_aa: CASSGNTEAFF; d_call: .; clone_size: few; j_call: TRBJ1-1; v_call: TRBV12-3/TRBV12-4
cdr3_nt: TGTGCCAGCAGTTTTCTAGCGGGCCAGATGGAGCAGTTCTTC; cdr3_aa: CASSFLAGQMEQFF; d_call: TRBD2; clone_size: .; j_call: TRBJ2-1; v_call: TRBV28
cdr3_nt: TGTGCCAGCAGCTTAGCGGGGGGCTACGAGCAGTACTTC; cdr3_aa: CASSLAGGYEQYF; d_call: .; clone_size: .; j_call: TRBJ2-7; v_call: TRBV7-7
cdr3_nt: TGTGCCACCAGCAGAGAACCAGGGGTGGGATCACCCCTCCACTTT; cdr3_aa: CATSREPGVGSPLHF; d_call: .; clone_size: .; j_call: TRBJ1-6; v_call: TRBV15
cdr3_nt: TGTGCCAGCAGCTCATACGCCGGGACTAAAAACACCGGGGAGCTGTTTTTT; cdr3_aa: CASSSYAGTKNTGELFF; d_call: TRBD2; clone_size: .; j_call: TRBJ2-2; v_call: TRBV3-1/TRBV3-2
cdr3_nt: TGTGCCAGCAGCCCGACAGGGGCCGGTACCATATATTTT; cdr3_aa: CASSPTGAGTIYF; d_call: TRBD1; clone_size: few; j_call: TRBJ1-3; v_call: TRBV9
cdr3_nt: TGTGCCAGCAGCGTCCGGGACATGAGCTCTGGAAACACCATATATTTT; cdr3_aa: CASSVRDMSSGNTIYF; d_call: .; clone_size: .; j_call: TRBJ1-3; v_call: TRBV9
cdr3_nt: TGTGCCAGCAGTTTCCCCGGGACAGGGGGCGAGCAGTACTTC; cdr3_aa: CASSFPGTGGEQYF; d_call: TRBD1; clone_size: few; j_call: TRBJ2-7; v_call: TRBV6-5
cdr3_nt: TGTGCCAGCAGCCGAGAATTTAGCACTGAAGCTTTCTTT; cdr3_aa: CASSREFSTEAFF; d_call: .; clone_size: .; j_call: TRBJ1-1; v_call: TRBV11-3
cdr3_nt: TGTGCCTGGAGTACCAAACGGGACTTTAATTCACCCCTCCACTTT; cdr3_aa: CAWSTKRDFNSPLHF; d_call: .; clone_size: .; j_call: TRBJ1-6; v_call: TRBV30
cdr3_nt: TGTGCCAGCAGCGAACAGGGGGCGGAAGAGCAGTTCTTC; cdr3_aa: CASSEQGAEEQFF; d_call: TRBD1; clone_size: .; j_call: TRBJ2-1; v_call: TRBV7-3
cdr3_nt: TGTGCCAGCTCACCAAGGGGACAGACCTTGAACACTGAAGCTTTCTTT; cdr3_aa: CASSPRGQTLNTEAFF; d_call: TRBD1; clone_size: .; j_call: TRBJ1-1; v_call: TRBV18
cdr3_nt: TGTGCCAGCTCACCCTTGCGACGAAGCGAAGCAGATACGCAGTATTTT; cdr3_aa: CASSPLRRSEADTQYF; d_call: .; clone_size: .; j_call: TRBJ2-3; v_call: TRBV18
cdr3_nt: TGCGCCAGCAGCTGGGACAGGGCGTCTGGTAGAGCGCAGTACTTC; cdr3_aa: CASSWDRASGRAQYF; d_call: TRBD1; clone_size: .; j_call: TRBJ2-7; v_call: TRBV5-1
cdr3_nt: TGTGCCAGCAGCCAAGGTGTAGTCCCGGAGACCCAGTACTTC; cdr3_aa: CASSQGVVPETQYF; d_call: .; clone_size: .; j_call: TRBJ2-5; v_call: TRBV3-1/TRBV3-2
cdr3_nt: TGTGCCAGCAGTCCGGGACAGGGGGTTCACACCATATATTTT; cdr3_aa: CASSPGQGVHTIYF; d_call: TRBD1; clone_size: .; j_call: TRBJ1-3; v_call: TRBV28
cdr3_nt: TGTGCCAGCAGCTTCGTATCCGGGAATTCACCCCTCCACTTT; cdr3_aa: CASSFVSGNSPLHF; d_call: .; clone_size: once; j_call: TRBJ1-6; v_call: TRBV7-8
cdr3_nt: TGTGCCAGCAGCTTAGGTGTCGCGGGAAACACCATATATTTT; cdr3_aa: CASSLGVAGNTIYF; d_call: .; clone_size: .; j_call: TRBJ1-3; v_call: TRBV7-6
cdr3_nt: TGTGCCACCAGCATGTCTCTAACGGGTCAGCCCCAGCATTTT; cdr3_aa: CATSMSLTGQPQHF; d_call: .; clone_size: .; j_call: TRBJ1-5; v_call: TRBV15
cdr3_nt: TGTGCCAGTAGTATATTAGCAAGCTCTGGAAACACCATATATTTT; cdr3_aa: CASSILASSGNTIYF; d_call: .; clone_size: .; j_call: TRBJ1-3; v_call: TRBV19
cdr3_nt: TGTGCCAGTAGTATGGCTATCGGGTATGAAAAACTGTTTTTT; cdr3_aa: CASSMAIGYEKLFF; d_call: .; clone_size: .; j_call: TRBJ1-4; v_call: TRBV19
cdr3_nt: TGTGCCAGCCGGGGGGCCTACTATGGCTACACCTTC; cdr3_aa: CASRGAYYGYTF; d_call: .; clone_size: .; j_call: TRBJ1-2; v_call: TRBV6-5
cdr3_nt: TGTGCCAGTAGTATCCGACAGGGGGATACGCAGTATTTT; cdr3_aa: CASSIRQGDTQYF; d_call: TRBD1; clone_size: .; j_call: TRBJ2-3; v_call: TRBV19
cdr3_nt: TGCGCCAGCAGCCCTCAGGGGCCCCTCTATGGCTACACCTTC; cdr3_aa: CASSPQGPLYGYTF; d_call: .; clone_size: few; j_call: TRBJ1-2; v_call: TRBV5-1
cdr3_nt: TGTGCCAGCAGTGTGCGCGAGGGCCGCTCTGGAAACACCATATATTTT; cdr3_aa: CASSVREGRSGNTIYF; d_call: .; clone_size: .; j_call: TRBJ1-3; v_call: TRBV6-1
cdr3_nt: TGCGCCAGCAGCTCGATACCCGGGGGCTATGGCTACACCTTC; cdr3_aa: CASSSIPGGYGYTF; d_call: .; clone_size: .; j_call: TRBJ1-2; v_call: TRBV4-1
cdr3_nt: TGTGCCAGCAGCCCACCCACAGGGATCAACTCCTACGAGCAGTACTTC; cdr3_aa: CASSPPTGINSYEQYF; d_call: .; clone_size: .; j_call: TRBJ2-7; v_call: TRBV7-9
cdr3_nt: TGTGCCAGCAGCTTGGTGCGCCAGGGCGGAAACACCATATATTTT; cdr3_aa: CASSLVRQGGNTIYF; d_call: .; clone_size: .; j_call: TRBJ1-3; v_call: TRBV5-5
cdr3_nt: TGTGCCAGCAGTTACATATCGCAGGGTTCGGCTTTCTTT; cdr3_aa: CASSYISQGSAFF; d_call: .; clone_size: many; j_call: TRBJ1-1; v_call: TRBV6-5
cdr3_nt: TGTGCCAGCAGCTTAACAGGCAGGGATCAGCCCCAGCATTTT; cdr3_aa: CASSLTGRDQPQHF; d_call: .; clone_size: .; j_call: TRBJ1-5; v_call: TRBV11-2
cdr3_nt: TGTGCCAGCAGCGTAGCTACTAGCGGGGGGGCCAATGAGCAGTTCTTC; cdr3_aa: CASSVATSGGANEQFF; d_call: TRBD2; clone_size: .; j_call: TRBJ2-1; v_call: TRBV9
cdr3_nt: TGTGCCAGCAGCTTAGGCGGGGGCCAACATACGCAGTATTTT; cdr3_aa: CASSLGGGQHTQYF; d_call: .; clone_size: .; j_call: TRBJ2-3; v_call: TRBV7-2
cdr3_nt: TGTGCCAGCAGAACCCACAGGGGGGGGAACACTGAAGCTTTCTTT; cdr3_aa: CASRTHRGGNTEAFF; d_call: TRBD1; clone_size: .; j_call: TRBJ1-1; v_call: TRBV6-5
cdr3_nt: TGCGCCAGCAGCCCCTTGGATCGTTCGGGAGAGCAGTACTTC; cdr3_aa: CASSPLDRSGEQYF; d_call: .; clone_size: .; j_call: TRBJ2-7; v_call: TRBV5-1
cdr3_nt: TGTGCCAGGGACACCAGAGGACGGGGGAGCTCCTACAATGAGCAGTTCTTC; cdr3_aa: CARDTRGRGSSYNEQFF; d_call: .; clone_size: .; j_call: TRBJ2-1; v_call: TRBV28
cdr3_nt: TGTGCCAGCAACCAACAGGATGCAAACACTGAAGCTTTCTTT; cdr3_aa: CASNQQDANTEAFF; d_call: .; clone_size: once; j_call: TRBJ1-1; v_call: TRBV5-6
cdr3_nt: TGTGCCAGCAGCTTAGCCGGGACTAGCGGGGGATGGGGCACAGATACGCAGTATTTT; cdr3_aa: CASSLAGTSGGWGTDTQYF; d_call: TRBD2; clone_size: once; j_call: TRBJ2-3; v_call: TRBV7-2
cdr3_nt: TGTGCCAGTAGTATAGCCCGAGCGGGGACTGAAGCTTTCTTT; cdr3_aa: CASSIARAGTEAFF; d_call: .; clone_size: .; j_call: TRBJ1-1; v_call: TRBV19
cdr3_nt: TGTGCCAGCAGTGGTCACACAGGGTGGACCGGAAACACCATATATTTT; cdr3_aa: CASSGHTGWTGNTIYF; d_call: .; clone_size: few; j_call: TRBJ1-3; v_call: TRBV6-1
cdr3_nt: TGCAGCGTTGAAGATCTTGGACAGGGGCTCTATGGCTACACCTTC; cdr3_aa: CSVEDLGQGLYGYTF; d_call: TRBD1; clone_size: .; j_call: TRBJ1-2; v_call: TRBV29-1
cdr3_nt: TGCGCCAGCAGCCCTCGAGCGGGGGGTTCAGATACGCAGTATTTT; cdr3_aa: CASSPRAGGSDTQYF; d_call: TRBD2; clone_size: .; j_call: TRBJ2-3; v_call: TRBV5-1
cdr3_nt: TGTGCCAGCCTCAGGGGTACGAACACCGGGGAGCTGTTTTTT; cdr3_aa: CASLRGTNTGELFF; d_call: .; clone_size: .; j_call: TRBJ2-2; v_call: TRBV28
cdr3_nt: TGTGCCAGCAGGGCGCGCCGGGACAGGGCCAACGAGCAGTACTTC; cdr3_aa: CASRARRDRANEQYF; d_call: TRBD1; clone_size: .; j_call: TRBJ2-7; v_call: TRBV6-5
cdr3_nt: TGTGCCAGCTCACCAATACAGGGGAGGAGTGAAGCTTTCTTT; cdr3_aa: CASSPIQGRSEAFF; d_call: TRBD1; clone_size: .; j_call: TRBJ1-1; v_call: TRBV18
cdr3_nt: TGTGCCAGCAGCTTACAGCCCGCGGGGGAGACCCAGTACTTC; cdr3_aa: CASSLQPAGETQYF; d_call: .; clone_size: .; j_call: TRBJ2-5; v_call: TRBV11-2
cdr3_nt: TGTGCCAGCAGTGACCCTCTAGCGGCCTACGAGCAGTACTTC; cdr3_aa: CASSDPLAAYEQYF; d_call: TRBD2; clone_size: .; j_call: TRBJ2-7; v_call: TRBV2
cdr3_nt: TGCAGTGCTAGTGAGGCGGGGGGGAAAAGCACAGATACGCAGTATTTT; cdr3_aa: CSASEAGGKSTDTQYF; d_call: TRBD2; clone_size: .; j_call: TRBJ2-3; v_call: TRBV20-1
cdr3_nt: TGCGCCAGCAGCGCGGTGACAGGACGGACTGAAGCTTTCTTT; cdr3_aa: CASSAVTGRTEAFF; d_call: .; clone_size: once; j_call: TRBJ1-1; v_call: TRBV5-1
cdr3_nt: TGTGCCAGCAGCCCCTCTGACGCAGGGGGGTTCACTGAAGCTTTCTTT; cdr3_aa: CASSPSDAGGFTEAFF; d_call: TRBD1; clone_size: .; j_call: TRBJ1-1; v_call: TRBV3-1/TRBV3-2
cdr3_nt: TGTGCCAGCAGCTTATTCTCCGGGGCCTACGAGCAGTACTTC; cdr3_aa: CASSLFSGAYEQYF; d_call: .; clone_size: .; j_call: TRBJ2-7; v_call: TRBV11-2
cdr3_nt: TGTGCCAGCAGCAAAGCGCTGGCGTCGGGTGGCTACACCTTC; cdr3_aa: CASSKALASGGYTF; d_call: .; clone_size: .; j_call: TRBJ1-2; v_call: TRBV21-1
cdr3_nt: TGTGCCAGCAGACAGAACTATGGCTACACCTTC; cdr3_aa: CASRQNYGYTF; d_call: .; clone_size: .; j_call: TRBJ1-2; v_call: TRBV19
cdr3_nt: TGTGCCTGGGAGTCACGCGGATCTGGCTACACCTTC; cdr3_aa: CAWESRGSGYTF; d_call: .; clone_size: .; j_call: TRBJ1-2; v_call: TRBV30
cdr3_nt: TGTGCCAGCAGCCCTGACAGGTTCTGGAACACTGAAGCTTTCTTT; cdr3_aa: CASSPDRFWNTEAFF; d_call: .; clone_size: .; j_call: TRBJ1-1; v_call: TRBV9